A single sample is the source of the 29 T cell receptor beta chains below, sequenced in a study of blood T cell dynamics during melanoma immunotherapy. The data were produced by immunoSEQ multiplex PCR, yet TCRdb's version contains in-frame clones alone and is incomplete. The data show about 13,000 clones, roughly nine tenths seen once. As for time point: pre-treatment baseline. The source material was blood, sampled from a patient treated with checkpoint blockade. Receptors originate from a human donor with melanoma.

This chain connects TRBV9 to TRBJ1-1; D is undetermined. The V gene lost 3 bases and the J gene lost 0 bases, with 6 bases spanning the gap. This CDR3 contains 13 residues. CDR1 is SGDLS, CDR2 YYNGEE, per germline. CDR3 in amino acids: CASSGGVNTEAFF. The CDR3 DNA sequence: TGTGCCAGCAGCGGCGGGGTGAACACTGAAGCTTTCTTT.

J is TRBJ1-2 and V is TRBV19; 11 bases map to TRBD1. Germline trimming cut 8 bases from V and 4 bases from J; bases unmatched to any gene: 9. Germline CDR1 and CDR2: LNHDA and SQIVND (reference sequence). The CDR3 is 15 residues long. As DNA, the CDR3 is TGTGCCAGTCAATCCCGGGACAGGGGGACCTATGGCTACACCTTC. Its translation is CASQSRDRGTYGYTF.

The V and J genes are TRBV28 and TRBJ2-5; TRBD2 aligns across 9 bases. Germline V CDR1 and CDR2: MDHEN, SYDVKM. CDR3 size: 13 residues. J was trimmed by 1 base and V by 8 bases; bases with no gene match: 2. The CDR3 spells CASGGGGQETQYF. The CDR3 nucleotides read TGTGCCAGCGGCGGGGGGGGCCAAGAGACCCAGTACTTC.

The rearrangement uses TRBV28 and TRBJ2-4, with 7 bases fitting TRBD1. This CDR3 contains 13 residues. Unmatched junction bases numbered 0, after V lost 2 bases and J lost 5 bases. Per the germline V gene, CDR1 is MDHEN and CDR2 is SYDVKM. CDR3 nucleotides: TGTGCCAGCAGTTTACAGGGGGAAAACATTCAGTACTTC. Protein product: CASSLQGENIQYF.

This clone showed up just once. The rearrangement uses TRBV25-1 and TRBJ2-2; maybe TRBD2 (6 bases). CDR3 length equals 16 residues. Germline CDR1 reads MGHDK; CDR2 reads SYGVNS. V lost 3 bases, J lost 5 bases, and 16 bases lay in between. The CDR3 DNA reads TGTGCCAGCAGTGATTATAACGGGAGAGGGACCGGGGAGCTGTTTTTT. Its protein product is CASSDYNGRGTGELFF.

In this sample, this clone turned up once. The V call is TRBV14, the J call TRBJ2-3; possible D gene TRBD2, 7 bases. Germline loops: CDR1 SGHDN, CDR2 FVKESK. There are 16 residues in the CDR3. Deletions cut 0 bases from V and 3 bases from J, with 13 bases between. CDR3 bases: TGTGCCAGCAGCCAAGACTGGGGGGGCGCAACAGATACGCAGTATTTT. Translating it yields CASSQDWGGATDTQYF.

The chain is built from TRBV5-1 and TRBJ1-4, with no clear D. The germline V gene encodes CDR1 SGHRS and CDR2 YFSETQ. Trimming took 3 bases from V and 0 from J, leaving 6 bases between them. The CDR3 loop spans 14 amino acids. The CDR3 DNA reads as TGCGCCAGCAGCTCTCGCGCAACTAATGAAAAACTGTTTTTT. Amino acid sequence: CASSSRATNEKLFF. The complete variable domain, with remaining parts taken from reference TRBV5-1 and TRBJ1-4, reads KAGVTQTPRYLIKTRGQQVTLSCSPISGHRSVSWYQQTPGQGLQFLFEYFSETQRNKGNFPGRFSGRQFSNSRSEMNVSTLELGDSALYLCASSSRATNEKLFFGSGTQLSVL.

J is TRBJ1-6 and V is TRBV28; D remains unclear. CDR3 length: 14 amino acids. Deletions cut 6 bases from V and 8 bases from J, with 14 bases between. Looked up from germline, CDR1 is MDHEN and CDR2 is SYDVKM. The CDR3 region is CASSYRGWDSPLHF. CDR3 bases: TGTGCCAGCAGCTACCGGGGTTGGGATTCACCCCTCCACTTT.

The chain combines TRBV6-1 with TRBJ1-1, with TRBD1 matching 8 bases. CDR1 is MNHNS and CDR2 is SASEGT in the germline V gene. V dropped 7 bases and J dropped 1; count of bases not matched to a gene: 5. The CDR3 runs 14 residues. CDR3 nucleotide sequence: TGTGCCAGCACCGTGACAGGGGCGAACACTGAAGCTTTCTTT. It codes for CASTVTGANTEAFF.

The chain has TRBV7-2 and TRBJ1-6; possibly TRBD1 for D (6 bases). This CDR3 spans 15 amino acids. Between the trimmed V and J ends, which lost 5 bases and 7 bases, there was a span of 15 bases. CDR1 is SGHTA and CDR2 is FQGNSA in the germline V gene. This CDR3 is CASSEGGGPNSPLHF. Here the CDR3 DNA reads TGTGCCAGCAGCGAGGGGGGGGGTCCGAATTCACCCCTCCACTTT. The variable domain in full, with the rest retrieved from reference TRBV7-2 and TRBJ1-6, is GAGVSQSPSNKVTEKGKDVELRCDPISGHTALYWYRQSLGQGLEFLIYFQGNSAPDKSGLPSDRFSAERTGGSVSTLTIQRTQQEDSAVYLCASSEGGGPNSPLHFGNGTRLTVT.

CDR3 nucleotide sequence: TGTGCCAGCAGCCCCTCGGCCCGCTCTGGAAACACCATATATTTT. It encodes CASSPSARSGNTIYF. The chain has TRBV7-2 and TRBJ1-3; D remains ambiguous. V was shortened by 5 bases and J by 0 bases, with 11 bases between the two germline ends. This CDR3 region has 15 residues. CDR1 is SGHTA, CDR2 FQGNSA, per germline.

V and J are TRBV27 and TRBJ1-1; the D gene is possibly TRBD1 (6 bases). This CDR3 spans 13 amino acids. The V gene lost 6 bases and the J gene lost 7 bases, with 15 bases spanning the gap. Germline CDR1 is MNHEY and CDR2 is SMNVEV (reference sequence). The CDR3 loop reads CASSDTQGDEAFF. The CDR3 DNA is TGTGCCAGCAGCGATACACAGGGTGATGAAGCTTTCTTT.

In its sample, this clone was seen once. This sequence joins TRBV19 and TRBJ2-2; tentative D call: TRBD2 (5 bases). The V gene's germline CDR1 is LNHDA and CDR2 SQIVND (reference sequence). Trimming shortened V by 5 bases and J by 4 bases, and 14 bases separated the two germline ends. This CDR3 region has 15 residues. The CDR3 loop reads CASSAPLVPTGELFF. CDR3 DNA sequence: TGTGCCAGTAGTGCGCCACTAGTACCCACCGGGGAGCTGTTTTTT. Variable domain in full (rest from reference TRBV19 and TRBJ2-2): DGGITQSPKYLFRKEGQNVTLSCEQNLNHDAMYWYRQDPGQGLRLIYYSQIVNDFQKGDIAEGYSVSREKKESFPLTVTSAQKNPTAFYLCASSAPLVPTGELFFGEGSRLTVL.

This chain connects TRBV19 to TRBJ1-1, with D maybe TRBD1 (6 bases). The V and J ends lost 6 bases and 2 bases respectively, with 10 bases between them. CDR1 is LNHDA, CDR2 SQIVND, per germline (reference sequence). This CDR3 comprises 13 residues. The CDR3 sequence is CASRTRGNTEAFF. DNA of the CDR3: TGTGCCAGTAGGACCAGGGGCAACACTGAAGCTTTCTTT.

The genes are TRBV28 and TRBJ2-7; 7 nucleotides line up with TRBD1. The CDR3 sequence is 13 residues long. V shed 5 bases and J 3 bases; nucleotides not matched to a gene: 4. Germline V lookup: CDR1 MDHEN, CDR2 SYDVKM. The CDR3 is CASSPGTDYEQYF. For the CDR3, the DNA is TGTGCCAGCAGTCCCGGGACAGACTACGAGCAGTACTTC. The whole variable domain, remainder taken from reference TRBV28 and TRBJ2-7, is DVKVTQSSRYLVKRTGEKVFLECVQDMDHENMFWYRQDPGLGLRLIYFSYDVKMKEKGDIPEGYSVSREKKERFSLILESASTNQTSMYLCASSPGTDYEQYFGPGTRLTVT.

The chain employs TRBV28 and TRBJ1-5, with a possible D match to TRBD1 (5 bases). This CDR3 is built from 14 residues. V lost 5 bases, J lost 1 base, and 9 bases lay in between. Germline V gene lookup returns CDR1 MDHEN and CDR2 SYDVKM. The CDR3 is CASSTQGSNQPQHF. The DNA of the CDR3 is TGTGCCAGCAGTACTCAGGGAAGCAATCAGCCCCAGCATTTT. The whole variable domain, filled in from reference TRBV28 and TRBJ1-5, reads DVKVTQSSRYLVKRTGEKVFLECVQDMDHENMFWYRQDPGLGLRLIYFSYDVKMKEKGDIPEGYSVSREKKERFSLILESASTNQTSMYLCASSTQGSNQPQHFGDGTRLSIL.

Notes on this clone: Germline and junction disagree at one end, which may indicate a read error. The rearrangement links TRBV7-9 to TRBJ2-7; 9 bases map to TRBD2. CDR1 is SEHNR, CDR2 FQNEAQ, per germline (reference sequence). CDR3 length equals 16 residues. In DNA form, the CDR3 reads TGTGCCAGCAGCCCACCTATGGGACTAGCCTCCGACGAGCAGTACTTC. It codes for CASSPPMGLASDEQYF.

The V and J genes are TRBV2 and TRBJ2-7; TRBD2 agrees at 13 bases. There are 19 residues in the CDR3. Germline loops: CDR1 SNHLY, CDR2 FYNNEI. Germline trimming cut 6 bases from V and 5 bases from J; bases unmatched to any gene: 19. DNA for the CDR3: TGTGCCAGCAGCGAATCCCGGACTAGCGGGAGAAAACACGGTGACGAGCAGTACTTC. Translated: CASSESRTSGRKHGDEQYF.

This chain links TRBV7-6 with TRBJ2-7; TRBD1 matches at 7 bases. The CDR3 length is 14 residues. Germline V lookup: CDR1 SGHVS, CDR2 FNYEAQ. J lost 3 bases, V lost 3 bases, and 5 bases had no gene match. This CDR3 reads CASSLSSGGYEQYF. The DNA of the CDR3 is TGTGCCAGCAGCTTGTCTTCAGGGGGCTACGAGCAGTACTTC. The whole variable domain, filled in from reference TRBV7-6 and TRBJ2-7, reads GAGVSQSPRYKVTKRGQDVALRCDPISGHVSLYWYRQALGQGPEFLTYFNYEAQQDKSGLPNDRFSAERPEGSISTLTIQRTEQRDSAMYRCASSLSSGGYEQYFGPGTRLTVT.

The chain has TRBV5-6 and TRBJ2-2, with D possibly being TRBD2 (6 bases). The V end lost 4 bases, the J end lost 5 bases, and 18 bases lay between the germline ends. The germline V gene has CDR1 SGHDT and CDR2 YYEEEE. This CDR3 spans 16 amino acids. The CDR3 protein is CASSRVSGAVTGELFF. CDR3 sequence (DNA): TGTGCCAGCAGCAGAGTATCGGGAGCAGTGACCGGGGAGCTGTTTTTT.

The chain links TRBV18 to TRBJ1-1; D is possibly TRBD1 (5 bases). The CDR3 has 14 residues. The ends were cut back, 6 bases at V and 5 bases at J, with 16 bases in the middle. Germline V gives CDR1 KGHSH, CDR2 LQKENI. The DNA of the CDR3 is TGTGCCAGCTCCCCGGGACTTTCTAGGACTGAAGCTTTCTTT. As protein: CASSPGLSRTEAFF.

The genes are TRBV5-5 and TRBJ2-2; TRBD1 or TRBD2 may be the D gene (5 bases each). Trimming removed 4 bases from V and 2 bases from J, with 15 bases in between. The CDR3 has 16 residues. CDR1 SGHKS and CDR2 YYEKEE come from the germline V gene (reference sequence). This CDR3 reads CASSLNSGTNTGELFF. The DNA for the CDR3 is TGTGCCAGCAGCCTAAACTCCGGGACCAACACCGGGGAGCTGTTTTTT.

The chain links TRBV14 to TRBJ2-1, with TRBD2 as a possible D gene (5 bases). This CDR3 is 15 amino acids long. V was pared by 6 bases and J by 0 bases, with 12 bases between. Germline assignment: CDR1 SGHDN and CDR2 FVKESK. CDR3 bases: TGTGCCAGCAGTCGCGACTATAGCTCCTACAATGAGCAGTTCTTC. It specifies CASSRDYSSYNEQFF.

CDR3 amino acids: CASSRGRGETQYF. CDR3 in DNA: TGTGCCAGTAGCCGGGGGAGGGGGGAGACCCAGTACTTC. This chain connects TRBV19 to TRBJ2-5; D may be TRBD2 (7 bases). Germline CDR1 is LNHDA and CDR2 is SQIVND (reference sequence). The V gene lost 6 bases and the J gene lost 5 bases, with 13 bases spanning the gap. The length of the CDR3 is 13 residues.

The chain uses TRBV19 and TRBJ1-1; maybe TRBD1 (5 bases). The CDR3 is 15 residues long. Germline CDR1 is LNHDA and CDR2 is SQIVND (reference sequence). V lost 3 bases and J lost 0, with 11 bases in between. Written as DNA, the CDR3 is TGTGCCAGTAGTATTATGACAGCTGTGAACACTGAAGCTTTCTTT. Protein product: CASSIMTAVNTEAFF.

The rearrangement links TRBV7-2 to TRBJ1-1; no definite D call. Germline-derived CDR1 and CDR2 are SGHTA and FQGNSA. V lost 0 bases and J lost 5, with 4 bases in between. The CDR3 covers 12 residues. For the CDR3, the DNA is TGTGCCAGCAGCTTAGCTGTGACTGAAGCTTTCTTT. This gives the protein CASSLAVTEAFF.

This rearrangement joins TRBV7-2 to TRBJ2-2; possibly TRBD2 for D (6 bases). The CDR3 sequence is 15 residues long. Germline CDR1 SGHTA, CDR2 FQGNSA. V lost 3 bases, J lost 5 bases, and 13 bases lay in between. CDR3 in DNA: TGTGCCAGCAGCTTGATCAATAGCGGAACCGGGGAGCTGTTTTTT. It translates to CASSLINSGTGELFF. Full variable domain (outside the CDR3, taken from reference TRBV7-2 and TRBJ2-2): GAGVSQSPSNKVTEKGKDVELRCDPISGHTALYWYRQSLGQGLEFLIYFQGNSAPDKSGLPSDRFSAERTGGSVSTLTIQRTQQEDSAVYLCASSLINSGTGELFFGEGSRLTVL.

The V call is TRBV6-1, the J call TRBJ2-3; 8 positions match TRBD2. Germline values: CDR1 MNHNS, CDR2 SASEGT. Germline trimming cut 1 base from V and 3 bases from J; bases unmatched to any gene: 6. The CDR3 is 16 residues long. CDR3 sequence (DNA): TGTGCCAGCAGTGAAGTGCACAGCGGGAGAACAGATACGCAGTATTTT. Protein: CASSEVHSGRTDTQYF.

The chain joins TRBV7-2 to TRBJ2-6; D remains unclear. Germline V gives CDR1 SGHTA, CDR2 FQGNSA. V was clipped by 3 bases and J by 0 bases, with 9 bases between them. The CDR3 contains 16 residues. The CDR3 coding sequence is TGTGCCAGCAGCTTGGGCAGGCGCTCTGGGGCCAACGTCCTGACTTTC. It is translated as CASSLGRRSGANVLTF.